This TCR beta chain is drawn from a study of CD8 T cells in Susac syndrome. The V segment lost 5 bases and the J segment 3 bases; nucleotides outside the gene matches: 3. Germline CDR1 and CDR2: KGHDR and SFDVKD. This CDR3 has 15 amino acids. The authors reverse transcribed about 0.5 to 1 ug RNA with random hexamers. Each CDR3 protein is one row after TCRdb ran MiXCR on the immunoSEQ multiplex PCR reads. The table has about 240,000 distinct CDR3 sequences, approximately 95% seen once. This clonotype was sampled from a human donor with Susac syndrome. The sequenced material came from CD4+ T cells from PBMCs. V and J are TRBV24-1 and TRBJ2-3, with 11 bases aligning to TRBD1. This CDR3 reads CATSAGTGGTDTQYF. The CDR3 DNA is TGTGCCACCAGTGCCGGGACAGGGGGGACAGATACGCAGTATTTT.